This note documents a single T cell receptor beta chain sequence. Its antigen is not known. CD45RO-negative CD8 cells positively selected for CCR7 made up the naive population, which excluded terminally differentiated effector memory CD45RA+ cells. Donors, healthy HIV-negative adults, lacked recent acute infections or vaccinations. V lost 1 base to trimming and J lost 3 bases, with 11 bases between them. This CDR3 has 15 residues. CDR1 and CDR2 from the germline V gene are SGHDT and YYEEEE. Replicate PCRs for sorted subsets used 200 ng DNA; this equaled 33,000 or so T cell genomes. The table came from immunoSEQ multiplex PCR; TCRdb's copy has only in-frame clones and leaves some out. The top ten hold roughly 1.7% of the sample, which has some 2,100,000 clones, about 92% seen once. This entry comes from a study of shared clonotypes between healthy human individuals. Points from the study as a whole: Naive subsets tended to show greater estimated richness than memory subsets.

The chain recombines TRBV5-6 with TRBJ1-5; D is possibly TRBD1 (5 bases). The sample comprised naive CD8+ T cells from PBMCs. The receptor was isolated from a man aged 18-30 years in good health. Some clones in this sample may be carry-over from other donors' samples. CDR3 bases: TGTGCCAGCAGCTTGCTTAGGGGCTCCAATCAGCCCCAGCATTTT. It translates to CASSLLRGSNQPQHF.